A selection of T cell receptor beta chains follows, all from one sample in a study of CD8+CD57+ T cells in acquired aplastic anemia. Each CDR3 protein gets one entry after TCRdb re-called the reads with MiXCR. The sample shows approximately 150,000 distinct CDR3 sequences, 71% of them seen only once. Sequenced material: sorted CD4+, CD8+, or CD8+CD57+ T cells (not recorded which) from PBMCs. Receptors were obtained from a human donor with aplastic anemia. CDR3s include the opening cysteine and the closing phenylalanine or tryptophan. Fields, in order: D gene, V gene, J gene, clone size, CDR3 protein, CDR3 DNA. A D gene is named only where the DNA matches it firmly. The size of a clone is reported for some rows only, either as once, few or many, or as a class for expanded clones.

D gene: -
V gene: TRBV15
J gene: TRBJ2-1
clone size: few
CDR3 protein: CATSGHSYNEQFF
CDR3 DNA: TGTGCCACCAGCGGACATAGTTACAATGAGCAGTTCTTC

D gene: -
V gene: TRBV6-2/TRBV6-3
J gene: TRBJ1-3
clone size: -
CDR3 protein: CASRTTFTAGNTIYF
CDR3 DNA: TGTGCCAGCAGAACGACGTTTACGGCTGGAAACACCATATATTTT

D gene: TRBD1
V gene: TRBV7-3
J gene: TRBJ1-2
clone size: -
CDR3 protein: CASSPYRTGGDGYTF
CDR3 DNA: TGTGCCAGCAGCCCCTATAGGACAGGGGGCGACGGCTACACCTTC

D gene: -
V gene: TRBV7-6
J gene: TRBJ1-1
clone size: -
CDR3 protein: CASRDSGATEAFF
CDR3 DNA: TGTGCCAGCAGGGACTCAGGGGCCACTGAAGCTTTCTTT

D gene: TRBD2
V gene: TRBV2
J gene: TRBJ2-4
clone size: -
CDR3 protein: CASTSLRTSGRGNIQYF
CDR3 DNA: TGTGCCAGCACCTCCCTTCGGACTAGCGGGAGGGGAAACATTCAGTACTTC

D gene: -
V gene: TRBV7-2
J gene: TRBJ2-3
clone size: once
CDR3 protein: CASGQTPDTQYF
CDR3 DNA: TGTGCCAGCGGCCAGACCCCAGATACGCAGTATTTT

D gene: TRBD2
V gene: TRBV20-1
J gene: TRBJ2-1
clone size: -
CDR3 protein: CSAPDSGRALEQFF
CDR3 DNA: TGCAGTGCTCCGGATAGCGGGAGGGCCCTTGAGCAGTTCTTC

D gene: -
V gene: TRBV29-1
J gene: TRBJ2-7
clone size: few
CDR3 protein: CSVDRGLDEQYF
CDR3 DNA: TGCAGCGTTGACAGGGGTCTTGACGAGCAGTACTTC

D gene: -
V gene: TRBV7-8
J gene: TRBJ2-5
clone size: many
CDR3 protein: CASSLVASRETQYF
CDR3 DNA: TGTGCCAGCAGCTTAGTGGCTAGCAGAGAGACCCAGTACTTC

D gene: TRBD2
V gene: TRBV7-9
J gene: TRBJ2-5
clone size: many
CDR3 protein: CASSSRAGEETQYF
CDR3 DNA: TGTGCCAGCAGCTCGCGAGCGGGAGAAGAGACCCAGTACTTC

D gene: -
V gene: TRBV28
J gene: TRBJ1-2
clone size: -
CDR3 protein: CASSIPTGFYGYTF
CDR3 DNA: TGTGCCAGCAGTATCCCAACAGGGTTCTATGGCTACACCTTC

D gene: TRBD2
V gene: TRBV7-9
J gene: TRBJ2-1
clone size: -
CDR3 protein: CASSFVSGRSSYNEQFF
CDR3 DNA: TGTGCCAGCAGCTTCGTTAGCGGGAGAAGTTCATACAATGAGCAGTTCTTC

D gene: TRBD2
V gene: TRBV6-4
J gene: TRBJ2-5
clone size: -
CDR3 protein: CASTGLAGGLFGETQYF
CDR3 DNA: TGTGCCAGCACCGGACTAGCGGGGGGGCTTTTCGGAGAGACCCAGTACTTC

D gene: TRBD2
V gene: TRBV7-9
J gene: TRBJ2-1
clone size: -
CDR3 protein: CASSSPSAGTSGIKPSYNEQFF
CDR3 DNA: TGTGCCAGCAGCTCCCCCTCGGCGGGGACTAGCGGGATAAAACCCTCCTACAATGAGCAGTTCTTC

D gene: -
V gene: TRBV20-1
J gene: TRBJ1-2
clone size: -
CDR3 protein: CSASLSEQAGYTF
CDR3 DNA: TGCAGTGCTAGCCTTAGTGAACAGGCCGGCTACACCTTC

D gene: TRBD1
V gene: TRBV6-2/TRBV6-3
J gene: TRBJ1-5
clone size: few
CDR3 protein: CASNRGGPYNQPQHF
CDR3 DNA: TGTGCCAGCAACAGAGGGGGCCCCTACAATCAGCCCCAGCATTTT

D gene: -
V gene: TRBV14
J gene: TRBJ2-7
clone size: -
CDR3 protein: CASSPRVDGTYEQYF
CDR3 DNA: TGTGCCAGCAGTCCAAGGGTGGACGGCACCTACGAGCAGTACTTC

D gene: -
V gene: TRBV7-3
J gene: TRBJ2-3
clone size: -
CDR3 protein: CASSLTGSTDTQYF
CDR3 DNA: TGTGCCAGCAGCCTCACCGGGAGCACAGATACGCAGTATTTT

D gene: TRBD1
V gene: TRBV25-1
J gene: TRBJ1-1
clone size: once
CDR3 protein: CATQAPDRMNTEAFF
CDR3 DNA: TGTGCCACACAAGCACCGGACAGGATGAACACTGAAGCTTTCTTT

D gene: -
V gene: TRBV12-3/TRBV12-4
J gene: TRBJ2-7
clone size: many
CDR3 protein: CASSLYRQPDEQYF
CDR3 DNA: TGTGCCAGCAGTTTATATCGGCAGCCTGACGAGCAGTACTTC

D gene: -
V gene: TRBV2
J gene: TRBJ2-5
clone size: -
CDR3 protein: CATPLSVGPKETQYF
CDR3 DNA: TGTGCCACCCCGCTAAGTGTGGGGCCGAAAGAGACCCAGTACTTC

D gene: TRBD1
V gene: TRBV25-1
J gene: TRBJ2-7
clone size: -
CDR3 protein: CASSGVRDRGSYEQYF
CDR3 DNA: TGTGCCAGCAGCGGGGTCAGGGACAGGGGGTCCTACGAGCAGTACTTC

D gene: TRBD1
V gene: TRBV15
J gene: TRBJ2-5
clone size: -
CDR3 protein: CATSEGGQGGETQYF
CDR3 DNA: TGTGCCACCAGCGAGGGGGGACAGGGGGGCGAGACCCAGTACTTC

D gene: -
V gene: TRBV2
J gene: TRBJ2-1
clone size: few
CDR3 protein: CASSEGQGAHNEQFF
CDR3 DNA: TGTGCCAGCAGTGAGGGGCAGGGAGCTCACAATGAGCAGTTCTTC

D gene: -
V gene: TRBV24-1
J gene: TRBJ2-7
clone size: -
CDR3 protein: CATSDSVGYEQYF
CDR3 DNA: TGTGCCACCAGTGATTCCGTAGGGTACGAGCAGTACTTC

D gene: -
V gene: TRBV19
J gene: TRBJ2-1
clone size: once
CDR3 protein: CASSISINNEQFF
CDR3 DNA: TGTGCCAGTAGTATTAGCATAAACAATGAGCAGTTCTTC

D gene: -
V gene: TRBV20-1
J gene: TRBJ1-3
clone size: -
CDR3 protein: CSTTVTENTIYF
CDR3 DNA: TGCAGTACTACAGTTACTGAAAACACCATATATTTT

D gene: TRBD1
V gene: TRBV7-8
J gene: TRBJ1-6
clone size: -
CDR3 protein: CASSNRDSIESPLHF
CDR3 DNA: TGTGCCAGCAGCAACCGGGACAGTATAGAGTCACCCCTCCACTTT

D gene: -
V gene: TRBV5-5
J gene: TRBJ2-7
clone size: -
CDR3 protein: CASSDPNLREQYF
CDR3 DNA: TGTGCCAGCAGCGACCCCAATCTCCGGGAGCAGTACTTC

D gene: -
V gene: TRBV4-2
J gene: TRBJ2-5
clone size: once
CDR3 protein: CASSLVNKETQYF
CDR3 DNA: TGTGCCAGCAGCTTAGTTAACAAAGAGACCCAGTACTTC

D gene: -
V gene: TRBV5-4
J gene: TRBJ2-3
clone size: -
CDR3 protein: CASSSSTTVSTDTQYF
CDR3 DNA: TGTGCCAGCAGCTCCAGCACGACCGTAAGCACAGATACGCAGTATTTT

D gene: -
V gene: TRBV10-3
J gene: TRBJ1-2
clone size: -
CDR3 protein: CAISEEGSNYGYTF
CDR3 DNA: TGTGCCATCAGTGAGGAGGGGTCTAACTATGGCTACACCTTC

D gene: TRBD1
V gene: TRBV7-2
J gene: TRBJ2-7
clone size: once
CDR3 protein: CASSPGTGQYF
CDR3 DNA: TGTGCCAGCAGCCCCGGGACAGGGCAGTACTTC

D gene: TRBD2
V gene: TRBV2
J gene: TRBJ2-2
clone size: -
CDR3 protein: CASRSGSGNTGELFF
CDR3 DNA: TGTGCCAGCAGGAGCGGGAGTGGTAACACCGGGGAGCTGTTTTTT

D gene: -
V gene: TRBV2
J gene: TRBJ2-3
clone size: -
CDR3 protein: CASGLEAMRTDTQYF
CDR3 DNA: TGTGCCAGCGGACTGGAGGCTATGAGGACAGATACGCAGTATTTT

D gene: -
V gene: TRBV4-1
J gene: TRBJ2-1
clone size: -
CDR3 protein: CASSQEGGAVHNEQFF
CDR3 DNA: TGCGCCAGCAGCCAAGAGGGGGGAGCCGTCCACAATGAGCAGTTCTTC

D gene: TRBD2
V gene: TRBV4-3
J gene: TRBJ2-3
clone size: -
CDR3 protein: CASSQEVQRGIDTQYF
CDR3 DNA: TGCGCCAGCAGCCAAGAGGTCCAGCGGGGGATCGATACGCAGTATTTT

D gene: TRBD1
V gene: TRBV5-1
J gene: TRBJ1-5
clone size: few
CDR3 protein: CASSLAGQGSQPQHF
CDR3 DNA: TGCGCCAGCAGCTTGGCCGGACAGGGAAGTCAGCCCCAGCATTTT

D gene: -
V gene: TRBV2
J gene: TRBJ2-6
clone size: few
CDR3 protein: CASTGAGANVLTF
CDR3 DNA: TGTGCCAGCACTGGGGCAGGGGCCAACGTCCTGACTTTC

D gene: -
V gene: TRBV19
J gene: TRBJ2-1
clone size: -
CDR3 protein: CASTLRARSYNEQFF
CDR3 DNA: TGTGCCAGTACCCTGAGGGCACGGAGCTACAATGAGCAGTTCTTC

D gene: -
V gene: TRBV7-9
J gene: TRBJ1-2
clone size: -
CDR3 protein: CASSRGDYGYTF
CDR3 DNA: TGTGCCAGCAGCCGGGGGGACTATGGCTACACCTTC

D gene: -
V gene: TRBV7-2
J gene: TRBJ2-1
clone size: -
CDR3 protein: CASSLALGGVQFF
CDR3 DNA: TGTGCCAGCAGCTTAGCGCTGGGTGGTGTGCAGTTCTTC

D gene: -
V gene: TRBV15
J gene: TRBJ2-4
clone size: few
CDR3 protein: CATSRDNWGDIQYF
CDR3 DNA: TGTGCCACCAGCAGAGATAATTGGGGAGACATTCAGTACTTC

D gene: TRBD1
V gene: TRBV6-4
J gene: TRBJ1-6
clone size: many
CDR3 protein: CASSPGQGDGNSPLHF
CDR3 DNA: TGTGCCAGCAGCCCGGGACAGGGGGACGGTAATTCACCCCTCCACTTT

D gene: TRBD1
V gene: TRBV20-1
J gene: TRBJ2-5
clone size: -
CDR3 protein: CSAIDRGGETQYF
CDR3 DNA: TGCAGTGCTATAGACAGGGGCGGAGAGACCCAGTACTTC

D gene: -
V gene: TRBV9
J gene: TRBJ1-5
clone size: few
CDR3 protein: CASSVGGYSNQPQHF
CDR3 DNA: TGTGCCAGTAGCGTCGGTGGATATAGCAATCAGCCCCAGCATTTT

D gene: TRBD2
V gene: TRBV5-6
J gene: TRBJ2-5
clone size: -
CDR3 protein: CASSPYLVLAGSQETQYF
CDR3 DNA: TGTGCCAGCAGCCCCTATTTGGTTCTAGCGGGGAGTCAAGAGACCCAGTACTTC

D gene: TRBD1
V gene: TRBV7-2
J gene: TRBJ1-6
clone size: -
CDR3 protein: CATGDRGDSPLHF
CDR3 DNA: TGTGCCACTGGAGACAGGGGTGATTCACCCCTCCACTTT

D gene: -
V gene: TRBV6-5
J gene: TRBJ2-3
clone size: many
CDR3 protein: CASSYSISLHTQYF
CDR3 DNA: TGTGCCAGCAGTTACTCGATTTCGTTGCATACGCAGTATTTT

D gene: -
V gene: TRBV18
J gene: TRBJ2-7
clone size: -
CDR3 protein: CASSHGDDDSYEQYF
CDR3 DNA: TGTGCCAGCTCACACGGGGACGATGACTCCTACGAGCAGTACTTC